The source of this T cell receptor (beta chain) is a study of CD8+ T cells in alopecia areata. With respect to this clone: This specimen includes other DNA sequences encoding the same CDR3.

Sequencing relied on a cDNA template that was reverse transcribed from extracted RNA. Repertoires were generated with immunoSEQ multiplex PCR, while TCRdb's copy carries only in-frame clones and drops some. Of more than 90,000 clones in the sample, 35% to 40% were seen once. Sequencing was done on a sample of CD4+ T cells sorted from blood. This clonotype was obtained from a human donor with alopecia areata.

The DNA for the CDR3 is TGTGCCAGCAGCTTGGGTAGAGATACGCAGTATTTT. Its protein product is CASSLGRDTQYF. This chain joins TRBV5-6 and TRBJ2-3, with D unclear. The V end lost 0 bases, the J end lost 5 bases, and 4 bases lay between the germline ends. CDR1 and CDR2 from the germline V gene are SGHDT and YYEEEE. There are 12 residues in the CDR3.